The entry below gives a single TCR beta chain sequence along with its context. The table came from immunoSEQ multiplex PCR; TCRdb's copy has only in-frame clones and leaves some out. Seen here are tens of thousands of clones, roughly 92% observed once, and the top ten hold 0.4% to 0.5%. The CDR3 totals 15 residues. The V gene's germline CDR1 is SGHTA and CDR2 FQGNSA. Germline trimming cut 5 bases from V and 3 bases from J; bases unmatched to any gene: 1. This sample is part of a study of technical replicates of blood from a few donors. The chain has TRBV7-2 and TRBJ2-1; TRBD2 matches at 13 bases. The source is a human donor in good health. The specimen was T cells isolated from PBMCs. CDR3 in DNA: TGTGCCAGCAGCCGACTAGCGGGAGGCTACAATGAGCAGTTCTTC. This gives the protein CASSRLAGGYNEQFF.